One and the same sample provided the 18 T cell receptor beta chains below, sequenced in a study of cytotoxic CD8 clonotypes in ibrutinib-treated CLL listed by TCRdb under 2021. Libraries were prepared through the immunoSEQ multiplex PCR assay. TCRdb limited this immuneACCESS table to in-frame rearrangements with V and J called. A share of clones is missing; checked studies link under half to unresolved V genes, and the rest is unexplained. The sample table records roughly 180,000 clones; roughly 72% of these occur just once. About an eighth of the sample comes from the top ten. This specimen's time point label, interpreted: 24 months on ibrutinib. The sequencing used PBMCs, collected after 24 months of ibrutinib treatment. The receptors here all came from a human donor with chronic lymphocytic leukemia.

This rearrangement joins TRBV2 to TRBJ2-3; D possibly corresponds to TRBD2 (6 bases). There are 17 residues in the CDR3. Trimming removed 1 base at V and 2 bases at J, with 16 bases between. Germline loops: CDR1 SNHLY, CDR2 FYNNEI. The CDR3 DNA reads TGTGCCAGCAGTGAAGGTCGACTAGTCGTCGACACAGATACGCAGTATTTT. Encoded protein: CASSEGRLVVDTDTQYF.

For the CDR3, the DNA is TGTGCCAGCAGCTTCGCCTCTTCCGGGACTAGCACTTACGAGCAGTACTTC. This sequence encodes CASSFASSGTSTYEQYF. The chain is built from TRBV7-2 and TRBJ2-7; 9 positions agree with TRBD2. CDR1 SGHTA and CDR2 FQGNSA come from the germline V gene. Trimming took 3 bases from V and 4 from J; bases not matched to a gene: 13. The CDR3 spans 17 residues.

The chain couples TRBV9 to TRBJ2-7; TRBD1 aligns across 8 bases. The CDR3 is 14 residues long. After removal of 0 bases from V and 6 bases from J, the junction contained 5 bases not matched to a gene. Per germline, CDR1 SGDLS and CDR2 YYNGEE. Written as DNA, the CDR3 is TGTGCCAGCAGCGTAGCGGACAGGGTAGGCGAGCAGTACTTC. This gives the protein CASSVADRVGEQYF.

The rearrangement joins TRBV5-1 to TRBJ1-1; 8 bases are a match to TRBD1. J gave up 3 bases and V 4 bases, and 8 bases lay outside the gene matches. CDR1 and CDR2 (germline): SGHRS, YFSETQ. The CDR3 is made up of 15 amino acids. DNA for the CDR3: TGCGCCAGCAGCGCGGGGACAGGCATCCACACTGAAGCTTTCTTT. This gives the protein CASSAGTGIHTEAFF.

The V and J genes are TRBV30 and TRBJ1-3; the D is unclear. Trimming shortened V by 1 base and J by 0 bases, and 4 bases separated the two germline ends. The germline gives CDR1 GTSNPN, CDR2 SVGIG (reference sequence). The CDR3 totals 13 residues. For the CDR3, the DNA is TGTGCCTGGAGTGACTACTCTGGAAACACCATATATTTT. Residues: CAWSDYSGNTIYF.

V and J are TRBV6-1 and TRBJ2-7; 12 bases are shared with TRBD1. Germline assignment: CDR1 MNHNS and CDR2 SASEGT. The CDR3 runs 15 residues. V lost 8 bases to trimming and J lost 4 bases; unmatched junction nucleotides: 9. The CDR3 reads CASVPGQGANYEQYF. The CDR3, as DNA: TGTGCCAGCGTACCGGGACAGGGGGCCAATTACGAGCAGTACTTC.

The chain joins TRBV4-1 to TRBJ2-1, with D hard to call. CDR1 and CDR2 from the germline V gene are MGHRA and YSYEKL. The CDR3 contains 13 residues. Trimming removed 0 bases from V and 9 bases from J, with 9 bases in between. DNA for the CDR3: TGCGCCAGCAGCCAAGAATCCCGGATTGAGCAGTTCTTC. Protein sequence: CASSQESRIEQFF.

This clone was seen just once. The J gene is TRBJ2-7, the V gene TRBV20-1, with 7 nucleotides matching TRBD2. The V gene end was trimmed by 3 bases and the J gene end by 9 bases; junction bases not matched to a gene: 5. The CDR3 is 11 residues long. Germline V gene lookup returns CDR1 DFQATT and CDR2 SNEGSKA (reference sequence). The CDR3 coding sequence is TGCAGTGCTAGGAGCAGGGAGGGGCAGTACTTC. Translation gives CSARSREGQYF.

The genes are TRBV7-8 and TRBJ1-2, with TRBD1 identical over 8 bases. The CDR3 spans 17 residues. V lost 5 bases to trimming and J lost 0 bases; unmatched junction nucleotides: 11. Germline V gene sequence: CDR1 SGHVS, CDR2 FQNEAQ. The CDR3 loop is CASSPRDRMDSNYGYTF. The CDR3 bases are TGTGCCAGCAGCCCGCGGGACAGGATGGACTCTAACTATGGCTACACCTTC.

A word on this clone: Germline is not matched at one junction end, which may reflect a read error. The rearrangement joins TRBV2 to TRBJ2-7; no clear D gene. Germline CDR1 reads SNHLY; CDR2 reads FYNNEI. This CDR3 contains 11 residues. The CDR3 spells CASSEGFEQYF. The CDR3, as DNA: TGTGCCAGCAGCGAAGGCTTCGAGCAGTACTTC.

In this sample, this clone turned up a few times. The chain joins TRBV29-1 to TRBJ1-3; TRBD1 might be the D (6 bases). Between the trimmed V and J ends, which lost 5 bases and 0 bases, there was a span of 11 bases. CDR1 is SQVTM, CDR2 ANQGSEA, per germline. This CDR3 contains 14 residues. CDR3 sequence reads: CSVWGHLSGNTIYF. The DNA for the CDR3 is TGCAGCGTTTGGGGACACCTCTCTGGAAACACCATATATTTT.

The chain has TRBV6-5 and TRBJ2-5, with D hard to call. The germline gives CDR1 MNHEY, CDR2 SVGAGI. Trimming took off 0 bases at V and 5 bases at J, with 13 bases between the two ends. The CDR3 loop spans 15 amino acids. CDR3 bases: TGTGCCAGCAGTTACTCGGGAAAGGACCGGGAGACCCAGTACTTC. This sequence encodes CASSYSGKDRETQYF.

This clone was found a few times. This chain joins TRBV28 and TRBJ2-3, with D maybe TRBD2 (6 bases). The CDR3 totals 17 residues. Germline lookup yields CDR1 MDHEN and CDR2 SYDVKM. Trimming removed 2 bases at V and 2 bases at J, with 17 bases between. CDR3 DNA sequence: TGTGCCAGCAGTTTAGGTTCGGGACTGTTGGCCACAGATACGCAGTATTTT. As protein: CASSLGSGLLATDTQYF.

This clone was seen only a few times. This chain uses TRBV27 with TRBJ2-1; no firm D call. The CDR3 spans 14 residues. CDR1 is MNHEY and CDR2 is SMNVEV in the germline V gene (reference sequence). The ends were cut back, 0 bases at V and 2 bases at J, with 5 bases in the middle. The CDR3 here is CASSLSSPYNEQFF. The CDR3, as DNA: TGTGCCAGCAGTTTATCTTCCCCCTACAATGAGCAGTTCTTC.

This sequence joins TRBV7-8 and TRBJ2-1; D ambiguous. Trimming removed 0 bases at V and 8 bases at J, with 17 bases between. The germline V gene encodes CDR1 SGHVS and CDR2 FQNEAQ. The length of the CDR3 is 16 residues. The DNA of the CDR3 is TGTGCCAGCAGCTTAGCAAGGAGATATCCTGGGGATGAGCAGTTCTTC. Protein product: CASSLARRYPGDEQFF.

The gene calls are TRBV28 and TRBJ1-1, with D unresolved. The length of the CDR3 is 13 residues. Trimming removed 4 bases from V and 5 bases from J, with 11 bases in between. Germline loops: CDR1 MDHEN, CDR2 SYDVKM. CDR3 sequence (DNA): TGTGCCAGCAGTTACAGATGGGAGACTGAAGCTTTCTTT. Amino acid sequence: CASSYRWETEAFF.

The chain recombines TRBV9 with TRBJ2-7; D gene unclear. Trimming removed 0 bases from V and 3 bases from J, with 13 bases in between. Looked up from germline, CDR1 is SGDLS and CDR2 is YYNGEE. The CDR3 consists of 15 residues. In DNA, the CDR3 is TGTGCCAGCAGCGTAGGAGGTAGGGCAAGCTACGAGCAGTACTTC. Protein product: CASSVGGRASYEQYF.

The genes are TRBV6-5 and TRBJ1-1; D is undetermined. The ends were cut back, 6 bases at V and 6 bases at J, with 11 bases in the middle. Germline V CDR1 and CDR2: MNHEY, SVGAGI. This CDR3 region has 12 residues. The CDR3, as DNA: TGTGCCAGCAGCCGCGACGCCGCTGAAGCTTTCTTT. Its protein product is CASSRDAAEAFF.